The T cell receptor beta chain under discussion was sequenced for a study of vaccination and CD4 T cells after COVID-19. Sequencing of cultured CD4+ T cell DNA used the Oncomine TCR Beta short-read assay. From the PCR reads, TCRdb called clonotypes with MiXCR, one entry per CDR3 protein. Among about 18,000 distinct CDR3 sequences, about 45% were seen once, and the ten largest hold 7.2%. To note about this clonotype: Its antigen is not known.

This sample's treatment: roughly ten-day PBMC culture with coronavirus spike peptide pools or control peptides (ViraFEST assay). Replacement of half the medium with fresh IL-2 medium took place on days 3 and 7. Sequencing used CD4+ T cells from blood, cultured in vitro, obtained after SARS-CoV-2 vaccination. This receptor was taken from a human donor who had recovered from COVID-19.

This CDR3 reads CSAPQGNTEAFF. The CDR3 DNA reads as TGCAGTGCACCCCAGGGGAACACTGAAGCTTTCTTT. The chain couples TRBV20-1 to TRBJ1-1; tentative D call: TRBD1 (5 bases). The CDR3 is 12 amino acids. Germline CDR1 DFQATT, CDR2 SNEGSKA (reference sequence). V was trimmed by 6 bases and J by 1 base, leaving 9 bases between them.